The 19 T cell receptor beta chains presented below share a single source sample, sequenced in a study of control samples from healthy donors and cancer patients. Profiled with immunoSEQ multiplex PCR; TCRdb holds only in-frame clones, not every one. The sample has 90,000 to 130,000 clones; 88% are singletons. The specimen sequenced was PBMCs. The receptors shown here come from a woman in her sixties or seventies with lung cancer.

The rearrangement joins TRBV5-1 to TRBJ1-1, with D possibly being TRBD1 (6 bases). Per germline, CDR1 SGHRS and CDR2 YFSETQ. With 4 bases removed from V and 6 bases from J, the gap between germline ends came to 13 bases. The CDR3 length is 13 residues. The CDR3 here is CASSQQGGPEAFF. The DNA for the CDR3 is TGCGCCAGCAGCCAACAGGGAGGGCCTGAAGCTTTCTTT. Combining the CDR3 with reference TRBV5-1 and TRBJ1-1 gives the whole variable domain KAGVTQTPRYLIKTRGQQVTLSCSPISGHRSVSWYQQTPGQGLQFLFEYFSETQRNKGNFPGRFSGRQFSNSRSEMNVSTLELGDSALYLCASSQQGGPEAFFGQGTRLTVV.

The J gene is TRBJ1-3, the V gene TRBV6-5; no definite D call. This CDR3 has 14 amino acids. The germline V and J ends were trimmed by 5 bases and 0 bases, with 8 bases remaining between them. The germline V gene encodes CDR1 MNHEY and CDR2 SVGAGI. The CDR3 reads CASSTRYSGNTIYF. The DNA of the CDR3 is TGTGCCAGCAGTACGCGGTACTCTGGAAACACCATATATTTT.

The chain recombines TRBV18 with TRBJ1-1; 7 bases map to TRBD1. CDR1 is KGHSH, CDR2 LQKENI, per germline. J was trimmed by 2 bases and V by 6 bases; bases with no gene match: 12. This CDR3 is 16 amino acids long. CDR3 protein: CASSRPTGTANTEAFF. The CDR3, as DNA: TGTGCCAGCTCCAGACCAACCGGGACAGCCAACACTGAAGCTTTCTTT.

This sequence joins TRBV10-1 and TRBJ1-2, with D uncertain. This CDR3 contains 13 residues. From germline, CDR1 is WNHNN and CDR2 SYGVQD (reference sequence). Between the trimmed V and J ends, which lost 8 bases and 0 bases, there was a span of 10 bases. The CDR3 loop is CASRRRANYGYTF. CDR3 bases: TGCGCCAGCCGAAGAAGGGCTAACTATGGCTACACCTTC.

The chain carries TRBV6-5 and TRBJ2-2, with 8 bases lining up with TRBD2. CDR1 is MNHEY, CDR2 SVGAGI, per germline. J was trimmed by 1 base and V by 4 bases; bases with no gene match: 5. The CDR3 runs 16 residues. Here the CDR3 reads CASSWSGGENTGELFF. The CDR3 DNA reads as TGTGCCAGCAGTTGGAGCGGGGGTGAGAACACCGGGGAGCTGTTTTTT.

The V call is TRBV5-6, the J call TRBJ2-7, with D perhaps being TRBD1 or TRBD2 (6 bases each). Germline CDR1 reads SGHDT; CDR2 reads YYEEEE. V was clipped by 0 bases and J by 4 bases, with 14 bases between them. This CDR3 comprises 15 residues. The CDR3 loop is CASSLGNRGPYEQYF. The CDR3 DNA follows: TGTGCCAGCAGCTTGGGAAATCGGGGGCCATACGAGCAGTACTTC.

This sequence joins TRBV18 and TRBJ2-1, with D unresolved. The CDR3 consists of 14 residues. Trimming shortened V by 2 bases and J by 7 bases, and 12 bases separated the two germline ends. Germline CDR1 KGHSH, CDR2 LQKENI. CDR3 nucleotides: TGTGCCAGCTCACCATACGATGCGAGGAATGAGCAGTTCTTC. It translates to CASSPYDARNEQFF.

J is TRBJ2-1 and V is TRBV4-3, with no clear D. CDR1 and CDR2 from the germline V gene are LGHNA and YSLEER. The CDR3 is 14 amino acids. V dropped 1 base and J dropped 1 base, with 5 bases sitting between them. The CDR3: CASSQVPSYNEQFF. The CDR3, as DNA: TGCGCCAGCAGCCAAGTACCTTCCTACAATGAGCAGTTCTTC.

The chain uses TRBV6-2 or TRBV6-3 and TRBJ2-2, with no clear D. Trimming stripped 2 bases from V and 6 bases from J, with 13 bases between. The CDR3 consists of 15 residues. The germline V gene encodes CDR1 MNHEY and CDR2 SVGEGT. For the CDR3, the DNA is TGTGCCAGCAGTTACCTCGAGCCCGGCGCCGGGGAGCTGTTTTTT. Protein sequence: CASSYLEPGAGELFF.

The CDR3 DNA reads TGTGCCAGCAGTTACTCGAATCAGGGCTACACCTTC. As protein: CASSYSNQGYTF. This sequence joins TRBV6-2 or TRBV6-3 and TRBJ1-2; D gene unclear. The V and J ends lost 0 bases and 8 bases respectively, with 7 bases between them. In germline, CDR1 is MNHEY, CDR2 SVGEGT. The CDR3 contains 12 residues.

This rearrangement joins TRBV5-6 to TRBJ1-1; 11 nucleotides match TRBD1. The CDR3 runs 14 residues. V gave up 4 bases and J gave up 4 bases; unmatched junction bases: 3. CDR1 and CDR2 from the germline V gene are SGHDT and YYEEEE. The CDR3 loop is CASSRGQGGTEAFF. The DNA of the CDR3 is TGTGCCAGCAGCAGGGGACAGGGGGGCACTGAAGCTTTCTTT.

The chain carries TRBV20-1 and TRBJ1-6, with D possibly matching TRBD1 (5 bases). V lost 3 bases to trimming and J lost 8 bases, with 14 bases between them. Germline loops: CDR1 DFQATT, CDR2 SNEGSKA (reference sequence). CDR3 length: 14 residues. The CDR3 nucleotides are TGCAGTGCTAGTGAAGGGACCAGGGATTCACCCCTCCACTTT. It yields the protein CSASEGTRDSPLHF.

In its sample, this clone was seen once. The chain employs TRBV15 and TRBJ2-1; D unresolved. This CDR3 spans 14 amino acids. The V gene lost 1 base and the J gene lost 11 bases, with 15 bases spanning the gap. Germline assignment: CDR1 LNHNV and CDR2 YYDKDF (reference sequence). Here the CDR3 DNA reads TGTGCCACCAGCAGAGGGGAAGTACGCTCGAAGCAGTTCTTC. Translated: CATSRGEVRSKQFF.

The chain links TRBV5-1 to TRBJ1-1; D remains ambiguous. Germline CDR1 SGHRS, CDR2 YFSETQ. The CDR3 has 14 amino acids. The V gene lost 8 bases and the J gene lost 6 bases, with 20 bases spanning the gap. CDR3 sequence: CASSSGGVWSEAFF. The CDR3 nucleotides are TGCGCCAGTAGTAGTGGCGGGGTGTGGTCTGAAGCTTTCTTT.

CDR3 sequence reads: CASSLTTDTDTQYF. Written as DNA, the CDR3 is TGCGCCAGCAGCTTAACGACTGACACAGATACGCAGTATTTT. The V call is TRBV5-1, the J call TRBJ2-3, with D hard to call. Trimming shortened V by 2 bases and J by 2 bases, and 9 bases separated the two germline ends. The CDR3 consists of 14 residues. Germline V CDR1 and CDR2: SGHRS, YFSETQ.

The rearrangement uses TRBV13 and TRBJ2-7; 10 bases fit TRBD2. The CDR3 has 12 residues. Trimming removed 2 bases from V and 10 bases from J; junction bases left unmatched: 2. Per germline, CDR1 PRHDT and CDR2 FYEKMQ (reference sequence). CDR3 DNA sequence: TGTGCCAGCAGCTTACTAGCGGGAGAACAGTACTTC. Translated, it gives CASSLLAGEQYF.

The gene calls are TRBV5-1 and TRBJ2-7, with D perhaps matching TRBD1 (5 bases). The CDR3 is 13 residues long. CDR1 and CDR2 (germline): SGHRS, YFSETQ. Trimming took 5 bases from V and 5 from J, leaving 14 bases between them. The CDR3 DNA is TGCGCCAGCAGGCAGCAGGGCGGTCACGAGCAGTACTTC. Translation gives CASRQQGGHEQYF.

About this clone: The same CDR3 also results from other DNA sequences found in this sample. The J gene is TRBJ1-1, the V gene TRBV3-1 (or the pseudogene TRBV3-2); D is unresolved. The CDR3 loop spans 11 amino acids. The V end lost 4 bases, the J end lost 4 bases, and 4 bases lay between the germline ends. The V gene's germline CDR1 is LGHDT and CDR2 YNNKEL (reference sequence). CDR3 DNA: TGTGCCAGCAGCCGGGGCACTGAAGCTTTCTTT. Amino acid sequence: CASSRGTEAFF.

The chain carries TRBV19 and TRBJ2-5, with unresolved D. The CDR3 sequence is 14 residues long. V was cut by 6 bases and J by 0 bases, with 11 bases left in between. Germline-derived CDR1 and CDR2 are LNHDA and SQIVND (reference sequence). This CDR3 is CASRAAANQETQYF. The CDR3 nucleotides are TGTGCCAGTAGGGCCGCAGCAAACCAAGAGACCCAGTACTTC.